This TCR beta chain was recorded in a study of cytomegalovirus exposure and HLA in healthy donors. Points on this clone: Antigen unknown.

Overall study results and limits: Later analysis identified several of the most significant clusters that appeared linked to common viral pathogens.

The PCR ran on 60 Vbeta and 13 Jbeta primers. This table comes from immunoSEQ multiplex PCR, and its TCRdb copy is limited to in-frame clones, with some not included. The sample yields 100,000 to 120,000 clones, around 86% seen once. Germline lookup yields CDR1 SNHLY and CDR2 FYNNEI. This CDR3 has 13 residues. The ends were cut back, 6 bases at V and 6 bases at J, with 14 bases in the middle. The specimen was PBMCs. V and J are TRBV2 and TRBJ1-1, with TRBD1 as a possible D gene (6 bases). The receptor was isolated from a man aged 40-55 years in good health and CMV-seronegative. For the CDR3, the DNA is TGTGCCAGCAGCCTACAGGGTGACGCTGAAGCTTTCTTT. This translates into CASSLQGDAEAFF.